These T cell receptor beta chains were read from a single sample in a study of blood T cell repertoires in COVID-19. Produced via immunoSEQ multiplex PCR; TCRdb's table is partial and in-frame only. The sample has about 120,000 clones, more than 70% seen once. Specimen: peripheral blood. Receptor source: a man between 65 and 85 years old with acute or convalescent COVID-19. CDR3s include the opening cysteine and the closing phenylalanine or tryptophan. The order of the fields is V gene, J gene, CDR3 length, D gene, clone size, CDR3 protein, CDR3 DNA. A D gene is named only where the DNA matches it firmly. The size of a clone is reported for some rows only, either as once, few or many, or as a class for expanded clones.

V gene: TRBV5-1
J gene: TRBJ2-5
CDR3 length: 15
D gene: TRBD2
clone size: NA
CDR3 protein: CASSRGTSGEETQYF
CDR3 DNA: TGCGCCAGCAGCCGTGGGACTAGCGGTGAAGAGACCCAGTACTTC

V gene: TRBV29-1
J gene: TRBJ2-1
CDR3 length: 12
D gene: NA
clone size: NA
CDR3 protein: CSVGLGRNEQFF
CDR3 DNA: TGCAGCGTTGGACTAGGGAGAAATGAGCAGTTCTTC

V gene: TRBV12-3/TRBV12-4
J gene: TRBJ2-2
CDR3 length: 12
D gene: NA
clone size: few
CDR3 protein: CASREGTGELFF
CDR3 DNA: TGTGCCAGCAGGGAGGGCACCGGGGAGCTGTTTTTT

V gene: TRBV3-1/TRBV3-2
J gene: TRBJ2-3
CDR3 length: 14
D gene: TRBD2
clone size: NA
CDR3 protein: CASRLAGHTDTQYF
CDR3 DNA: TGTGCCAGCCGACTAGCGGGGCACACAGATACGCAGTATTTT

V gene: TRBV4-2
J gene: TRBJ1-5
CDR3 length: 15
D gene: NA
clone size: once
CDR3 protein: CASSQETASNQPQHF
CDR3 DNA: TGTGCCAGCAGCCAAGAGACAGCTAGCAATCAGCCCCAGCATTTT

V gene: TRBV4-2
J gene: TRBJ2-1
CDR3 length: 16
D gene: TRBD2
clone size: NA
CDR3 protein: CASSQGSGGIYNEQFF
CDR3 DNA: TGTGCCAGCAGCCAAGGTAGCGGGGGGATATACAATGAGCAGTTCTTC

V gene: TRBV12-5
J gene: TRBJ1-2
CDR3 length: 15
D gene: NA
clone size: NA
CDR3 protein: CASGPPVSSNYGYTF
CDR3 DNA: TGTGCTAGTGGCCCTCCGGTGTCCTCCAACTATGGCTACACCTTC

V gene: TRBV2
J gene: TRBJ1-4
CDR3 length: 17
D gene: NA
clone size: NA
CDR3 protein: CASSETKGGGANEKLFF
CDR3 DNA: TGTGCCAGCAGTGAGACGAAAGGGGGGGGAGCTAATGAAAAACTGTTTTTT

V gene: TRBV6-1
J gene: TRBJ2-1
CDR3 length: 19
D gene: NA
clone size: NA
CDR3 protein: CASSEIGGYRRGWNNEQFF
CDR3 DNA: TGTGCCAGCAGTGAAATTGGTGGCTATCGCCGGGGGTGGAACAATGAGCAGTTCTTC

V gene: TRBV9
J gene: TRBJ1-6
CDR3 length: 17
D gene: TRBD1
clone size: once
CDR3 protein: CASSVAPADRGNSPLHF
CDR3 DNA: TGTGCCAGCAGCGTAGCTCCTGCGGACAGGGGCAATTCACCCCTCCACTTT

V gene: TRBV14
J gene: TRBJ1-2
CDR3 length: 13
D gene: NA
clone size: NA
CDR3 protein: CASSNSLNYGYTF
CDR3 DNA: TGTGCCAGCAGCAACAGTCTCAACTATGGCTACACCTTC

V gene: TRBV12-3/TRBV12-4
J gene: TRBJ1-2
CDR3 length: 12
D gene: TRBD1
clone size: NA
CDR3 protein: CATTDRFHGYTF
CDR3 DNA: TGTGCCACTACGGACAGGTTCCATGGCTACACCTTC

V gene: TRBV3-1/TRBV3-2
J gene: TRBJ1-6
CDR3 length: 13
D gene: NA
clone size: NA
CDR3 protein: CASSPRENSPLHF
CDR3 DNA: TGTGCCAGCAGCCCCCGAGAGAATTCACCCCTCCACTTT

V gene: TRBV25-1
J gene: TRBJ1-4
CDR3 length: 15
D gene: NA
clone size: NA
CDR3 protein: CASSLGEGVSEKLFF
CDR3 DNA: TGTGCCAGCAGTCTAGGGGAGGGGGTAAGTGAAAAACTGTTTTTT

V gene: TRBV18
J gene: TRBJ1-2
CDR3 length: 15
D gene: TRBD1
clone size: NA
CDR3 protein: CASSPPGQAMIGYTF
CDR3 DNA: TGTGCCAGCTCACCTCCGGGACAGGCAATGATTGGCTACACCTTC

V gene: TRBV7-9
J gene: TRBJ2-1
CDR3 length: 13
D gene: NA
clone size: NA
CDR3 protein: CASSLQGIHEQFF
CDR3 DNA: TGTGCCAGCAGCCTACAGGGAATCCATGAGCAGTTCTTC

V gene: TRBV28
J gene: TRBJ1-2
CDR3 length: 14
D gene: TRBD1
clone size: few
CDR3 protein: CASSFPDRVYGYTF
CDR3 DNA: TGTGCCAGCAGTTTCCCCGACAGGGTCTATGGCTACACCTTC

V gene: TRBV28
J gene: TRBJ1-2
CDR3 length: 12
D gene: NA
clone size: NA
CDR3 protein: CASRFQNYGYTF
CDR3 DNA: TGTGCCAGCAGATTCCAAAACTATGGCTACACCTTC

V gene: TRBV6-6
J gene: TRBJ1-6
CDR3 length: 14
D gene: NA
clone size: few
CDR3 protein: CASTHKQTGSPLHF
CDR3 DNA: TGTGCCAGCACCCATAAGCAGACAGGTTCACCCCTCCACTTT

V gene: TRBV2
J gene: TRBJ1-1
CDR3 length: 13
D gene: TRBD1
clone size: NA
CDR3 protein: CASSKGGHTEAFF
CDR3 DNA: TGTGCCAGCAGTAAAGGGGGCCACACTGAAGCTTTCTTT

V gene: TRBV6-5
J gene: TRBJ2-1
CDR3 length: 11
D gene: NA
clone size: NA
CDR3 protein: CASIHRHEQFF
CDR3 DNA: TGTGCCAGCATTCATAGACACGAGCAGTTCTTC

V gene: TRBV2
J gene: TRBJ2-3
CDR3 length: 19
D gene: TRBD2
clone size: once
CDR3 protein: CASSVRGLAGGRVTDTQYF
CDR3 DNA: TGTGCCAGCAGTGTTCGGGGACTAGCGGGGGGGCGCGTCACAGATACGCAGTATTTT

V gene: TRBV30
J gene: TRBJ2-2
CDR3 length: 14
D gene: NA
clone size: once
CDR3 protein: CAWSYRAITGELFF
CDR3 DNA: TGTGCCTGGAGTTACCGCGCGATCACCGGGGAGCTGTTTTTT

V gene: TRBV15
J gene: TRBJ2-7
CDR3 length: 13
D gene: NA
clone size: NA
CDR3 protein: CATSRANSYEQYF
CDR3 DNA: TGTGCCACCAGCAGAGCCAACTCCTACGAGCAGTACTTC

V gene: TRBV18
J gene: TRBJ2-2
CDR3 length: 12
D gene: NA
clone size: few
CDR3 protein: CASSPSVGELFF
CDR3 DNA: TGTGCCAGCTCACCTTCGGTCGGGGAGCTGTTTTTT

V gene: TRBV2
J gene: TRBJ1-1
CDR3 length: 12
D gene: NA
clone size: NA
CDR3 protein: CASSRQGTEAFF
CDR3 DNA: TGTGCCAGCAGTCGACAAGGAACTGAAGCTTTCTTT

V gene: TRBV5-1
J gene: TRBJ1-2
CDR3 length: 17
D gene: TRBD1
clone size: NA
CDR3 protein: CASSLAGQGRLSSGYTF
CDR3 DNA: TGCGCCAGCAGCTTGGCGGGACAGGGCCGGCTAAGCTCTGGCTACACCTTC

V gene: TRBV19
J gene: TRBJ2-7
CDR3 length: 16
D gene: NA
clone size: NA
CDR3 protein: CASSIGSSRGFYEQYF
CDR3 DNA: TGTGCCAGTAGTATTGGAAGTTCTCGGGGGTTTTACGAGCAGTACTTC

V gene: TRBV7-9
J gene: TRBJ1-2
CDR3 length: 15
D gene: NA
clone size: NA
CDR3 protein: CASSLTGLTNYGYTF
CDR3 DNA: TGTGCCAGCAGCTTGACAGGTCTCACTAACTATGGCTACACCTTC